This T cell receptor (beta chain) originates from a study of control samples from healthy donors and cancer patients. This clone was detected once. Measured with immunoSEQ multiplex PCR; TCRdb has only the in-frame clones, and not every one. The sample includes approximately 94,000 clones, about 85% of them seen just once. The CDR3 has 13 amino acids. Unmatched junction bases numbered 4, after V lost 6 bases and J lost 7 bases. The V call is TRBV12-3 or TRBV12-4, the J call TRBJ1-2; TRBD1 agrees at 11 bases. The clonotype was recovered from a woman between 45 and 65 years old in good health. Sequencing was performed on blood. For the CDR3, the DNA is TGTGCCAGCAGACGGGACAGGGGGAGTGGCTACACCTTC. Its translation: CASRRDRGSGYTF.